The clone carrying this T cell receptor (beta chain) was counted between two and nine times. The antigen is undetermined. Without the conserved terminal phenylalanine or tryptophan, this CDR3 likely stems from a read error. With 6 bases clipped from V and 0 bases from J, the junction kept 10 bases outside the gene matches. Germline CDR1 reads DFQATT; CDR2 reads SNEGSKA (reference sequence). The CDR3 is 17 amino acids. This entry belongs to a study of regulatory T cells in long-lasting Graves disease. General study points: New patients shared approximately 930 public clonotypes, fewer than the approximately 3,000 shared by persistent patients.

The time point is: newly diagnosed GD, antithyroid drugs for less than 3 months. Following extraction of RNA from PBMCs, that RNA was used to make the TCR library. HTBI primers from iRepertoire and Arm-PCR of CDR3 regions yielded the TCR beta libraries. Via MiXCR, TCRdb re-called the multiplex PCR reads, giving one row per CDR3 protein. Of roughly 430,000 distinct CDR3 sequences listed, about a sixth are singletons. These data also formed part of another study, on T cells in Graves' hyperthyroidism and ophthalmopathy. From that report: The hyperthyroidism patients had all been newly diagnosed, and their disease duration was under 2 months. Their ages ranged from 18 to 65 years. Diagnostic assessment was based on clinical symptoms, serum thyroxine and TRAb, thyroid ultrasound and orbital computed tomography. A model of 13 V-J pairs discriminated ophthalmopathy from stable hyperthyroidism.

The chain links TRBV20-1 to TRBJ1-6, with 8 bases matching TRBD1. The clonotype was recovered from a woman in her 30s with Graves disease. The sample in question was peripheral blood mononuclear cells (PBMCs), obtained at new diagnosis, from a patient treated with antithyroid drugs. This CDR3 is CSARTGRPPSYNSPLHL. CDR3 bases: TGCAGTGCCCGGACAGGGCGGCCCCCCTCCTATAATTCACCCCTCCACCTT.